These 27 T cell receptor beta chains were sequenced from one sample in a study of shared clonotypes between healthy human individuals. Naive CD8 cells lacked CD45RO, underwent positive selection for CCR7 and left out terminally differentiated effector memory CD45RA+ cells. The table came from immunoSEQ multiplex PCR; TCRdb's copy has only in-frame clones and leaves some out. The data show about 1.9 million clones, 85% to 95% seen once. Sequenced input: naive CD8+ T cells from PBMCs. The receptors were gathered from a man aged 18 to 30 in good health. Some clones in this sample may be carry-over from other donors' samples.

J is TRBJ1-1 and V is TRBV27; D possibly corresponds to TRBD1 (6 bases). The V end was cut by 0 bases, the J end by 4 bases, with 12 bases between. Germline values: CDR1 MNHEY, CDR2 SMNVEV (reference sequence). The CDR3 spans 15 residues. CDR3 nucleotide sequence: TGTGCCAGCAGTTTATCGGCTAGGGGGGGCACTGAAGCTTTCTTT. Residues: CASSLSARGGTEAFF.

V gene TRBV25-1 combines with J gene TRBJ2-6; D not resolved. CDR1 is MGHDK and CDR2 is SYGVNS in the germline V gene. CDR3 size: 15 residues. Deletions cut 5 bases from V and 1 base from J, with 9 bases between. CDR3 nucleotide sequence: TGTGCCAGCAGTCCACCACTATCTGGGGCCAACGTCCTGACTTTC. The encoded protein is CASSPPLSGANVLTF.

V is TRBV10-1 and J is TRBJ1-2; no reliable D call. The CDR3 has 13 residues. Germline CDR1 WNHNN, CDR2 SYGVQD (reference sequence). V lost 5 bases and J 8 bases, leaving 15 bases between the germline ends. The CDR3 is CASSPHVGWGYTF. In DNA form, the CDR3 reads TGCGCCAGCAGTCCTCATGTTGGATGGGGCTACACCTTC.

This chain joins TRBV15 and TRBJ2-3, with 7 positions matching TRBD2. CDR3 length: 17 amino acids. V lost 0 bases, J lost 3 bases, and 9 bases stayed unmatched. Germline CDR1 and CDR2: LNHNV and YYDKDF (reference sequence). The CDR3 nucleotides read TGTGCCACCAGCAGAGATCCGAAGCGGGATTGGACAGATACGCAGTATTTT. It yields the protein CATSRDPKRDWTDTQYF.

This chain uses TRBV4-1 with TRBJ2-2; the match to TRBD1 covers 8 bases. CDR1 is MGHRA and CDR2 is YSYEKL in the germline V gene. V was clipped by 3 bases and J by 7 bases; unmatched bases: 10. The CDR3 has 16 residues. DNA for the CDR3: TGCGCCAGCAGCCATACCCAGGGGGCCGGTGGCGGGGAGCTGTTTTTT. It yields the protein CASSHTQGAGGGELFF.

The chain couples TRBV27 to TRBJ1-2; D is unclear. This CDR3 contains 13 residues. In germline, CDR1 is MNHEY, CDR2 SMNVEV (reference sequence). V lost 3 bases, J lost 5 bases, and 10 bases lay in between. For the CDR3, the DNA is TGTGCCAGCAGTTTTTTTTTGGGTTATGGCTACACCTTC. It specifies CASSFFLGYGYTF.

This clone has only one observation. The chain links TRBV4-1 to TRBJ2-1, with D possibly TRBD2 on 6 matching bases. Trimming took 3 bases from V and 10 from J, leaving 10 bases between them. Germline V lookup: CDR1 MGHRA, CDR2 YSYEKL. This CDR3 comprises 12 residues. The DNA for the CDR3 is TGCGCCAGCAGCCAGCGGGGCGCGGAGCAGTTCTTC. Translating gives CASSQRGAEQFF.

The V and J genes are TRBV13 and TRBJ2-7; D may be TRBD1 (6 bases). This CDR3 has 13 amino acids. The ends were cut back, 7 bases at V and 5 bases at J, with 15 bases in the middle. In germline, CDR1 is PRHDT, CDR2 FYEKMQ (reference sequence). CDR3 protein: CASNRRTVDEQYF. CDR3 DNA sequence: TGTGCCAGCAATCGTAGGACAGTGGACGAGCAGTACTTC. The whole variable domain, remainder taken from reference TRBV13 and TRBJ2-7, is AAGVIQSPRHLIKEKRETATLKCYPIPRHDTVYWYQQGPGQDPQFLISFYEKMQSDKGSIPDRFSAQQFSDYHSELNMSSLELGDSALYFCASNRRTVDEQYFGPGTRLTVT.

As for this clone: This CDR3 is also generated by other DNA sequences in the sample. The rearrangement joins TRBV27 to TRBJ2-7; 14 nucleotides line up with TRBD2. CDR1 is MNHEY, CDR2 SMNVEV, per germline (reference sequence). Losses at the gene ends were 5 bases for V and 4 bases for J; bases not matched to a gene: 4. The CDR3 is 15 residues long. For the CDR3, the DNA is TGTGCCAGCAGTCCGGGGACTAGCGGGAGTTACGAGCAGTACTTC. Translating it yields CASSPGTSGSYEQYF.

A word on this clone: The sample holds other DNA sequences that translate to the same CDR3. The chain uses TRBV7-8 and TRBJ2-3, with 13 bases identical to TRBD2. CDR1 and CDR2 from the germline V gene are SGHVS and FQNEAQ. Germline trimming cut 5 bases from V and 3 bases from J; bases unmatched to any gene: 5. CDR3 size: 16 residues. The CDR3 loop reads CASSPGLAGVTDTQYF. CDR3 coding DNA: TGTGCCAGCAGCCCCGGACTAGCGGGAGTGACAGATACGCAGTATTTT.

This rearrangement joins TRBV30 to TRBJ1-2; no firm D call. This CDR3 comprises 14 residues. Germline V gene lookup returns CDR1 GTSNPN and CDR2 SVGIG (reference sequence). Trimming took off 2 bases at V and 8 bases at J, with 18 bases between the two ends. CDR3 region: CAWSYLAGNFGYTF. The CDR3, as DNA: TGTGCCTGGAGTTACCTAGCGGGCAACTTCGGCTACACCTTC.

As concerns this clone: The sample has other DNA sequences that encode this CDR3 too. This sequence joins TRBV7-9 and TRBJ2-7; 7 bases match TRBD2. Trimming cost V 4 bases and J 3 bases; bases outside gene matches: 0. The CDR3 runs 12 residues. Germline V lookup: CDR1 SEHNR, CDR2 FQNEAQ (reference sequence). The CDR3: CASSSSGYEQYF. DNA for the CDR3: TGTGCCAGCAGCTCTAGCGGCTACGAGCAGTACTTC.

With regard to this clone: Different DNA sequences within this sample yield the same CDR3. V and J are TRBV5-1 and TRBJ2-1, with D perhaps matching TRBD1 (6 bases). Trimming removed 0 bases at V and 10 bases at J, with 8 bases between. This CDR3 spans 12 amino acids. Germline assignment: CDR1 SGHRS and CDR2 YFSETQ. The CDR3 DNA is TGCGCCAGCAGCTTGGCCGGGACAGAGCAGTTCTTC. Residues: CASSLAGTEQFF.

Details on this clone: Other DNA sequences in this sample translate to the same CDR3. This chain connects TRBV6-6 to TRBJ2-7; possible D gene TRBD1, 7 bases. Germline CDR1 reads MNHNY; CDR2 reads SVGAGI (reference sequence). The CDR3 has 15 amino acids. The V and J ends lost 0 bases and 4 bases respectively, with 13 bases between them. CDR3 coding DNA: TGTGCCAGCAGTTACTCCCAGGGGGGCCCTTACGAGCAGTACTTC. Residues: CASSYSQGGPYEQYF.

The J gene is TRBJ2-5, the V gene TRBV14; D is possibly TRBD2 (5 bases). The germline CDR1 and CDR2 sequences are SGHDN and FVKESK. V was cut by 2 bases and J by 4 bases, with 11 bases left in between. The CDR3 has 14 residues. In DNA form, the CDR3 reads TGTGCCAGCAGCCAAACGGACTTAGTAGAGACCCAGTACTTC. Amino acids: CASSQTDLVETQYF.

This chain joins TRBV10-2 and TRBJ1-2; no clear D. The CDR3 extends over 13 amino acids. Trimming left V 7 bases short and J 4 bases short, with 13 bases between. Germline CDR1 and CDR2: WSHSY and SAAADI. The CDR3 sequence: CASNTQPAYGYTF. DNA for the CDR3: TGCGCCAGCAATACACAACCCGCCTATGGCTACACCTTC.

The V and J genes are TRBV19 and TRBJ1-5, with unresolved D. CDR1 and CDR2 from the germline V gene are LNHDA and SQIVND (reference sequence). The CDR3 length is 16 residues. V was clipped by 1 base and J by 4 bases, with 14 bases between them. In DNA form, the CDR3 reads TGTGCCAGTAGTATAGTTTTAGGGCAGTGGAATCAGCCCCAGCATTTT. Translation: CASSIVLGQWNQPQHF.

J is TRBJ2-7 and V is TRBV5-5; D call uncertain. Trimming left V 0 bases short and J 5 bases short, with 15 bases between. Germline CDR1 is SGHKS and CDR2 is YYEKEE (reference sequence). The CDR3 length is 15 residues. CDR3 residues: CASSLAFTQTDEQYF. The CDR3 DNA reads TGTGCCAGCAGCTTGGCTTTTACCCAAACGGACGAGCAGTACTTC.

The chain joins TRBV6-6 to TRBJ2-7; D is perhaps TRBD1 (5 bases). With 1 base removed from V and 3 bases from J, the gap between germline ends came to 13 bases. Germline assignment: CDR1 MNHNY and CDR2 SVGAGI (reference sequence). This CDR3 region has 15 residues. CDR3 sequence reads: CASSYYPDKNYEQYF. In DNA, the CDR3 is TGTGCCAGCAGTTACTACCCGGACAAAAACTACGAGCAGTACTTC.

The rearrangement joins TRBV30 to TRBJ2-7; 7 nucleotides align to TRBD2. V lost 2 bases and J lost 3; bases outside the gene matches: 13. The CDR3 is 16 residues long. The V gene's germline CDR1 is GTSNPN and CDR2 SVGIG (reference sequence). The DNA for the CDR3 is TGTGCCTGGAGTCCTGAGGGAGGGGCAGGTCTCTACGAGCAGTACTTC. Residues: CAWSPEGGAGLYEQYF.

The chain links TRBV5-6 to TRBJ1-1; the match to TRBD1 covers 8 bases. Germline loops: CDR1 SGHDT, CDR2 YYEEEE. The CDR3 contains 15 residues. V was clipped by 6 bases and J by 2 bases; unmatched bases: 9. The CDR3 DNA sequence: TGTGCCAGCACCCCGGACAGGGACGTTAACACTGAAGCTTTCTTT. Translated, it gives CASTPDRDVNTEAFF.

The rearrangement links TRBV21-1 to TRBJ1-5. TRBV21-1 is noted as a pseudogene. The CDR3 length is 17 residues. The CDR3 loop reads CASSKVQARCRNQPQHF. The CDR3 DNA follows: TGTGCCAGCAGCAAAGTGCAAGCCCGTTGTAGGAATCAGCCCCAGCATTTT.

The chain recombines TRBV28 with TRBJ2-7; 7 bases fit TRBD2. With 2 bases clipped from V and 6 bases from J, the junction kept 7 bases outside the gene matches. The germline V gene encodes CDR1 MDHEN and CDR2 SYDVKM. There are 14 residues in the CDR3. The CDR3 loop reads CASSLRGSLGEQYF. The CDR3 nucleotides read TGTGCCAGCAGTTTACGCGGGAGCCTAGGCGAGCAGTACTTC.

The chain is built from TRBV27 and TRBJ2-7, with 8 bases lining up with TRBD1. CDR1 is MNHEY, CDR2 SMNVEV, per germline (reference sequence). The CDR3 has 16 residues. V lost 5 bases, J lost 3 bases, and 12 bases stayed unmatched. The CDR3 protein is CASSLNWNRGFYEQYF. DNA of the CDR3: TGTGCCAGCAGTCTAAACTGGAACAGGGGGTTCTACGAGCAGTACTTC.

This clone was recorded only once. The CDR3 nucleotides read TGTGCCATCAGCCCGACTGGGGCAGATACGCAGTATTTT. Translation gives CAISPTGADTQYF. The chain couples TRBV10-3 to TRBJ2-3; D ambiguous. CDR3 size: 13 residues. Looked up from germline, CDR1 is ENHRY and CDR2 is SYGVKD. Trimming removed 6 bases from V and 4 bases from J, with 11 bases in between.

Worth noting for this clone: The identical CDR3 is also encoded by other nucleotide sequences in the sample. The V and J genes are TRBV5-1 and TRBJ2-7, with D perhaps given as TRBD1 or TRBD2 (5 bases each). The V end was cut by 0 bases, the J end by 5 bases, with 9 bases between. The CDR3 totals 13 residues. Germline values: CDR1 SGHRS, CDR2 YFSETQ. CDR3 in amino acids: CASSLVLGDEQYF. The DNA for the CDR3 is TGCGCCAGCAGCTTGGTACTAGGGGACGAGCAGTACTTC.

The chain joins TRBV21-1 to TRBJ1-5. TRBV21-1 is a pseudogene segment. The CDR3 is 15 residues long. CDR3: CASSKAVRGNQPQHF. The CDR3 DNA reads TGTGCCAGCAGCAAAGCGGTTAGAGGCAATCAGCCCCAGCATTTT.